Listed below are T cell receptor beta chains from one sample, sequenced in a study of CD8+ T cells in alopecia areata. TCRdb keeps only in-frame clones here, not all; method: immunoSEQ multiplex PCR. The repertoire holds about 210,000 clones, less than 45% seen once, with roughly 2.8% in the top ten. Sample: CD4+ T cells sorted from blood, taken at approximately week 39, from a patient treated with tofacitinib. Source of these receptors: a human donor with alopecia areata. Each CDR3 is given with its conserved first and last residue. Each record gives: D gene, J gene, clone size, V gene, CDR3 protein, CDR3 DNA. A D gene is named only where the DNA matches it firmly. A clone size is listed for some rows: how often the clone was seen (once, few, many), or a class if it is expanded.

D: .
J: TRBJ2-7
size: .
V: TRBV2
CDR3: CASRNGISYEQYF
DNA: TGTGCCAGCAGAAACGGCATCTCCTACGAGCAGTACTTC

D: .
J: TRBJ1-2
size: .
V: TRBV7-2
CDR3: CASSLSQADGYTF
DNA: TGTGCCAGCAGCTTAAGCCAGGCTGATGGCTACACCTTC

D: .
J: TRBJ1-1
size: few
V: TRBV29-1
CDR3: CSLSGLGRNTEAFF
DNA: TGCAGCCTATCAGGCCTCGGGAGGAACACTGAAGCTTTCTTT

D: .
J: TRBJ2-7
size: few
V: TRBV15
CDR3: CATSRSGYEQYF
DNA: TGTGCCACCAGCAGATCTGGCTACGAGCAGTACTTC

D: .
J: TRBJ1-2
size: few
V: TRBV28
CDR3: CASRAGFVDGYTF
DNA: TGTGCCAGCAGGGCAGGGTTTGTCGATGGCTACACCTTC

D: TRBD1
J: TRBJ2-7
size: .
V: TRBV4-1
CDR3: CASSAPGQGYEQYF
DNA: TGCGCCAGCAGCGCCCCGGGACAGGGCTACGAGCAGTACTTC

D: .
J: TRBJ2-2
size: .
V: TRBV2
CDR3: CASRQGELFF
DNA: TGTGCCAGCAGACAAGGGGAGCTGTTTTTT

D: .
J: TRBJ2-7
size: .
V: TRBV5-1
CDR3: CASSLEGGLSSYEQYF
DNA: TGCGCCAGCAGCTTGGAGGGTGGTCTGAGCTCCTACGAGCAGTACTTC

D: .
J: TRBJ2-3
size: .
V: TRBV30
CDR3: CAWSVGDSLRTDTQYF
DNA: TGTGCCTGGAGTGTAGGGGACTCACTTCGCACAGATACGCAGTATTTT

D: TRBD1
J: TRBJ2-2
size: .
V: TRBV4-3
CDR3: CASSQGQGAGTGELFF
DNA: TGCGCCAGCAGCCAAGGACAGGGGGCGGGCACCGGGGAGCTGTTTTTT

D: .
J: TRBJ2-3
size: .
V: TRBV20-1
CDR3: CSAYDPDTQYF
DNA: TGCAGTGCTTACGATCCAGATACGCAGTATTTT

D: TRBD1
J: TRBJ2-7
size: .
V: TRBV29-1
CDR3: CSVGARRDRPSYEQYF
DNA: TGCAGCGTTGGAGCCCGACGGGACAGACCATCCTACGAGCAGTACTTC

D: TRBD1
J: TRBJ2-7
size: few
V: TRBV25-1
CDR3: CASSLQGTGGVYF
DNA: TGTGCCAGCAGCCTACAAGGGACAGGGGGGGTGTACTTC

D: TRBD2
J: TRBJ2-5
size: once
V: TRBV9
CDR3: CASSVATAGGHQETQYF
DNA: TGTGCCAGCAGCGTAGCTACAGCGGGAGGCCACCAAGAGACCCAGTACTTC

D: TRBD2
J: TRBJ2-1
size: .
V: TRBV9
CDR3: CASSGELAGEGNEQFF
DNA: TGTGCCAGCAGCGGAGAGCTAGCGGGAGAGGGAAATGAGCAGTTCTTC

D: TRBD1
J: TRBJ1-2
size: .
V: TRBV23-1
CDR3: CASSQSVTGGANYGYTF
DNA: TGCGCCAGCAGTCAATCGGTAACAGGGGGGGCTAACTATGGCTACACCTTC

D: TRBD2
J: TRBJ2-7
size: .
V: TRBV7-8
CDR3: CASSRSGRNAYEQYF
DNA: TGTGCCAGCAGCCGTAGCGGGAGGAACGCCTACGAGCAGTACTTC

D: .
J: TRBJ2-1
size: few
V: TRBV18
CDR3: CASSPPEISNEQFF
DNA: TGTGCCAGCTCACCACCCGAGATCTCCAATGAGCAGTTCTTC

D: .
J: TRBJ2-2
size: .
V: TRBV2
CDR3: CASSTEAEWNTGELFF
DNA: TGTGCCAGCAGTACAGAAGCAGAATGGAACACCGGGGAGCTGTTTTTT

D: .
J: TRBJ2-1
size: once
V: TRBV2
CDR3: CASRPNSGPSSYNEQFF
DNA: TGTGCCAGCAGACCCAATAGCGGCCCCAGCTCCTACAATGAGCAGTTCTTC

D: .
J: TRBJ2-7
size: few
V: TRBV18
CDR3: CASSQIARDEQYF
DNA: TGTGCCAGCTCACAGATCGCCCGCGACGAGCAGTACTTC

D: TRBD1
J: TRBJ2-5
size: .
V: TRBV23-1
CDR3: CASSPRQGGEETQYF
DNA: TGCGCCAGCAGTCCACGACAGGGGGGGGAAGAGACCCAGTACTTC

D: .
J: TRBJ2-5
size: .
V: TRBV15
CDR3: CATSSSPGTQYF
DNA: TGTGCCACCAGCAGTTCCCCCGGGACCCAGTACTTC

D: .
J: TRBJ1-1
size: .
V: TRBV9
CDR3: CASSVVGGAAFF
DNA: TGTGCCAGCAGCGTAGTTGGGGGCGCAGCTTTCTTT

D: TRBD2
J: TRBJ2-1
size: .
V: TRBV2
CDR3: CASSVTSGRTEQFF
DNA: TGTGCCAGCAGTGTTACTAGCGGGAGGACGGAGCAGTTCTTC

D: TRBD2
J: TRBJ2-7
size: once
V: TRBV30
CDR3: CAWSLLAGRHEQYF
DNA: TGTGCCTGGAGCTTACTAGCGGGAAGGCACGAGCAGTACTTC

D: .
J: TRBJ1-2
size: few
V: TRBV7-2
CDR3: CASSLALTDYGYTF
DNA: TGTGCCAGCAGCTTAGCCCTGACGGACTATGGCTACACCTTC

D: .
J: TRBJ2-1
size: .
V: TRBV4-2
CDR3: CASSQGQDTSYNEQFF
DNA: TGTGCCAGCAGCCAGGGTCAGGACACCTCCTACAATGAGCAGTTCTTC

D: TRBD2
J: TRBJ2-7
size: .
V: TRBV15
CDR3: CATSRDGTTVYEQYF
DNA: TGTGCCACCAGCAGAGATGGGACTACGGTTTACGAGCAGTACTTC

D: TRBD2
J: TRBJ2-1
size: .
V: TRBV5-1
CDR3: CASSLKSGLAGGNEQFF
DNA: TGCGCCAGCAGCTTGAAGAGCGGGCTAGCGGGAGGTAATGAGCAGTTCTTC

D: .
J: TRBJ2-6
size: few
V: TRBV5-4
CDR3: CASSLGSRSGANVLTF
DNA: TGTGCCAGCAGCTTAGGCAGCCGCTCTGGGGCCAACGTCCTGACTTTC

D: TRBD1
J: TRBJ2-5
size: few
V: TRBV28
CDR3: CASSRQGLETQYF
DNA: TGTGCCAGCAGTCGACAGGGCCTGGAGACCCAGTACTTC

D: .
J: TRBJ2-3
size: .
V: TRBV4-2
CDR3: CASSPLIRAQGSTDTQYF
DNA: TGTGCCAGCAGCCCGCTGATTCGAGCACAAGGGTCCACAGATACGCAGTATTTT

D: .
J: TRBJ2-7
size: few
V: TRBV5-1
CDR3: CASSLAAGVLYEQYF
DNA: TGCGCCAGCAGCTTGGCAGCAGGGGTTTTGTACGAGCAGTACTTC

D: .
J: TRBJ1-1
size: .
V: TRBV30
CDR3: CAWGVSLDTEAFF
DNA: TGTGCCTGGGGGGTTTCATTGGACACTGAAGCTTTCTTT

D: .
J: TRBJ2-5
size: .
V: TRBV30
CDR3: CAWSVQGETQYF
DNA: TGTGCCTGGAGTGTACAGGGAGAGACCCAGTACTTC

D: .
J: TRBJ2-6
size: few
V: TRBV13
CDR3: CASSPITHGSLSPGANVLTF
DNA: TGTGCCAGCAGCCCTATCACACACGGGTCGTTATCGCCTGGGGCCAACGTCCTGACTTTC

D: TRBD1
J: TRBJ2-3
size: few
V: TRBV5-5
CDR3: CASSPTGSTDTQYF
DNA: TGTGCCAGCAGCCCGACAGGGAGCACAGATACGCAGTATTTT

D: .
J: TRBJ2-7
size: once
V: TRBV5-1
CDR3: CASSENRATYEQYF
DNA: TGCGCCAGCAGTGAAAACAGGGCTACCTACGAGCAGTACTTC

D: TRBD1
J: TRBJ2-5
size: .
V: TRBV30
CDR3: CAWSGGGTKTQYF
DNA: TGTGCCTGGAGTGGAGGGGGCACGAAGACCCAGTACTTC

D: TRBD1
J: TRBJ2-5
size: .
V: TRBV10-2
CDR3: CASSGTGVDVTQYF
DNA: TGCGCCAGCAGTGGGACAGGGGTTGATGTGACCCAGTACTTC

D: TRBD1
J: TRBJ1-5
size: few
V: TRBV19
CDR3: CASTLGAGGKQPQHF
DNA: TGTGCCAGTACCCTTGGGGCAGGGGGGAAGCAGCCCCAGCATTTT

D: TRBD2
J: TRBJ2-5
size: once
V: TRBV27
CDR3: CANRWFLAGGFRVKTQYF
DNA: TGTGCCAACCGGTGGTTCCTAGCGGGAGGGTTTAGGGTGAAGACCCAGTACTTC

D: .
J: TRBJ2-6
size: .
V: TRBV29-1
CDR3: CSVRPGANVLTF
DNA: TGCAGCGTCCGTCCTGGGGCCAACGTCCTGACCTTC

D: .
J: TRBJ2-5
size: few
V: TRBV5-1
CDR3: CASSLEKETQYF
DNA: TGCGCCAGCAGCTTGGAGAAAGAGACCCAGTACTTC

D: TRBD2
J: TRBJ2-7
size: .
V: TRBV5-1
CDR3: CASSPLAGAGYEQYF
DNA: TGCGCCAGCAGCCCCCTTGCGGGAGCGGGGTACGAGCAGTACTTC

D: .
J: TRBJ1-2
size: few
V: TRBV7-8
CDR3: CASSSMKGDYGYTF
DNA: TGTGCCAGCAGCTCGATGAAGGGGGACTATGGCTACACCTTC

D: TRBD2
J: TRBJ2-1
size: few
V: TRBV10-3
CDR3: CAIRAGLAVYNEQFF
DNA: TGTGCCATCAGAGCGGGCCTAGCGGTCTACAATGAGCAGTTCTTC

D: .
J: TRBJ1-2
size: medium-sized
V: TRBV28
CDR3: CASSLSPRDNYGYTF
DNA: TGTGCCAGCAGTTTATCACCCCGGGACAACTATGGCTACACCTTC

D: .
J: TRBJ2-2
size: .
V: TRBV25-1
CDR3: CASSGQRTGELFF
DNA: TGTGCCAGCAGTGGACAACGCACCGGGGAGCTGTTTTTT

D: TRBD1
J: TRBJ1-1
size: few
V: TRBV7-2
CDR3: CASSNRGGTEAFF
DNA: TGTGCCAGCAGCAACAGGGGTGGCACTGAAGCTTTCTTT

D: .
J: TRBJ2-1
size: .
V: TRBV30
CDR3: CAWSAALRLAYNEQFF
DNA: TGTGCCTGGAGTGCAGCCCTCCGACTAGCCTACAATGAGCAGTTCTTC

D: .
J: TRBJ2-3
size: .
V: TRBV18
CDR3: CARGDPWPPDTQYF
DNA: TGTGCCCGCGGGGATCCTTGGCCCCCAGATACGCAGTATTTT

D: .
J: TRBJ2-3
size: few
V: TRBV7-3
CDR3: CASSRGLSTDTQYF
DNA: TGTGCCAGCAGCCGCGGACTAAGCACAGATACGCAGTATTTT

D: .
J: TRBJ2-1
size: .
V: TRBV7-7
CDR3: CASSSNLGYNEQFF
DNA: TGTGCCAGCAGTTCTAATCTAGGCTACAATGAGCAGTTCTTC

D: .
J: TRBJ2-5
size: .
V: TRBV29-1
CDR3: CSVEAATWGETQYF
DNA: TGCAGCGTTGAAGCGGCAACGTGGGGCGAGACCCAGTACTTC

D: .
J: TRBJ1-1
size: few
V: TRBV5-1
CDR3: CASSLTNMVNTEAFF
DNA: TGCGCCAGCAGCTTGACCAACATGGTGAACACTGAAGCTTTCTTT

D: TRBD2
J: TRBJ2-1
size: .
V: TRBV2
CDR3: CASSATGTSGYNEQFF
DNA: TGTGCCAGCAGCGCCACCGGGACTAGCGGGTACAATGAGCAGTTCTTC

D: .
J: TRBJ1-3
size: .
V: TRBV7-6
CDR3: CASSPPRVAAGNTIYF
DNA: TGTGCCAGCAGCCCCCCCAGGGTTGCCGCTGGAAACACCATATATTTT

D: TRBD2
J: TRBJ2-3
size: few
V: TRBV5-4
CDR3: CASSVDPGLAASTDTQYF
DNA: TGTGCCAGCAGCGTGGACCCGGGACTAGCGGCTAGCACAGATACGCAGTATTTT